This T cell receptor (beta chain) derives from a study of T-cell memory formation after mild COVID-19. Study-wide background: Largely donor-specific TCR clusters were found. General study points: Clones shrinking between day 15 and 85 showed a balanced CD4/CD8 split, and those that grew later tilted toward CD4+.

This clonotype was counted at least ten times. As yet, its antigen is unknown. The CDR3 runs to 14 residues. From germline, CDR1 is SEHNR and CDR2 FQNEAQ (reference sequence). V lost 2 bases to trimming and J lost 2 bases; unmatched junction nucleotides: 2. The 5'RACE method, run with constant-segment primers, produced TCR alpha and TCR beta cDNA libraries (carrying sample barcodes and UMIs). TCRdb ran MiXCR on the 5' RACE reads and lists one entry per CDR3 protein. The sample yields about 270,000 distinct CDR3 sequences, roughly 18% seen once. The specimen was PBMCs or a T cell subset sorted from them (not recorded which). The source is a man younger than 30 who had mild COVID-19 (a few samples of this study predate the infection). Cell type and time point are not known. V usage is TRBV7-9 and J usage is TRBJ2-5; 7 bases match TRBD2. Here the CDR3 reads CASSLFGGQETQYF. In DNA form, the CDR3 reads TGTGCCAGCAGCTTATTCGGGGGGCAAGAGACCCAGTACTTC.